A selection of T cell receptor beta chains follows, all from one sample in a study of blood T cell repertoires in COVID-19. The protocol was immunoSEQ multiplex PCR, while the TCRdb copy is restricted to in-frame clones and leaves out a portion. The sample lists fewer than 350,000 clones, 70% to 90% occurring once. The sequenced sample consisted of peripheral blood. The source is a young woman with COVID-19, enrolled during active disease. Each CDR3 is given without its conserved first and last residue.

CDR3aa,len,v_gene,j_gene
ASSQTLGGRAEAF,13,TRBV7-9,TRBJ1-1
ASSLGVRVYPYHRETQY,17,TRBV28,TRBJ2-5
TAPLLRTDTQY,11,TRBV1,TRBJ2-3
ATSDQGVYGYT,11,TRBV24-1,TRBJ1-2
SVETGTGGAYEQF,13,TRBV29-1,TRBJ2-1
ASSLEGQGGDTQY,13,TRBV7-2,TRBJ2-3
ASSYSGDGYT,10,TRBV6-5,TRBJ1-2
ASSTPRGINYGYT,13,TRBV19,TRBJ1-2
ASSMTRQGFEAF,12,TRBV7-2,TRBJ1-1
ASSGTRNYGYT,11,TRBV9,TRBJ1-2